Included here is one T cell receptor (beta chain) sequence, with context. The data were taken from a study of neoadjuvant anti-PD-1 for oral cavity cancer. Study details: Before surgery, most patients got three to four biweekly 3 mg/kg nivolumab doses.

The junction had 7 bases not matched to a gene; V was cut back by 0 bases and J by 5 bases. This CDR3 is built from 16 residues. Germline values: CDR1 SGHDT, CDR2 YYEEEE. TCRdb's table, derived via immunoSEQ multiplex PCR, lists solely in-frame clones and lacks some. In the table there are about 15,000 clones, about two thirds of which are singletons. Material: PBMCs, obtained before nivolumab (anti-PD-1) treatment. This receptor was taken from a person between 40 and 85 years old with oral cavity squamous cell carcinoma. The rearrangement uses TRBV5-6 and TRBJ2-7, with 11 bases fitting TRBD2. CDR3 coding DNA: TGTGCCAGCAGCTTGGTCCTAGCGGGGGGACTTGACGAGCAGTACTTC. Translated, it gives CASSLVLAGGLDEQYF. The entire variable domain, with the rest obtained from reference TRBV5-6 and TRBJ2-7, is as follows: DAGVTQSPTHLIKTRGQQVTLRCSPKSGHDTVSWYQQALGQGPQFIFQYYEEEERQRGNFPDRFSGHQFPNYSSELNVNALLLGDSALYLCASSLVLAGGLDEQYFGPGTRLTVT.